One and the same sample provided the 29 T cell receptor beta chains below, sequenced in a study of T cells in Graves' hyperthyroidism and ophthalmopathy. TCR beta CDR3 regions were amplified from RNA transcripts. TCR CDR3 underwent first-round RT-PCR with the HTBI primer set. MiXCR, run by TCRdb on the multiplex PCR reads, gives a single entry per CDR3 protein. The sample includes approximately 530,000 distinct CDR3 sequences, 15% to 20% of them seen just once. The sample taken for sequencing was blood. All receptors derive from a man aged 35 to 55 with Graves' ophthalmopathy.

Only a few counts were recorded for this clonotype. The rearrangement joins TRBV7-9 to TRBJ2-5; D gene ambiguous. This CDR3 has 12 residues. The germline V and J ends were trimmed by 6 bases and 7 bases, with 12 bases remaining between them. Germline CDR1 reads SEHNR; CDR2 reads FQNEAQ (reference sequence). CDR3 DNA sequence: TGTGCCAGCAGTACAGAAGTGTCGACCCAGTACTTC. Protein sequence: CASSTEVSTQYF.

In its sample, this clonotype was seen many times. The chain is built from TRBV12-3 or TRBV12-4 and TRBJ2-5, with a tentative D call TRBD2 (5 bases). Trimming pared 5 bases from V and 5 bases from J, leaving 21 bases between. The CDR3 runs to 16 residues. CDR3: CASSTILDPLWETQYF. As DNA, the CDR3 is TGTGCCAGCAGTACTATACTAGACCCACTTTGGGAGACCCAGTACTTC.

The chain uses TRBV9 and TRBJ2-7, with 10 bases matching TRBD2. J gave up 7 bases and V 3 bases, and 7 bases lay outside the gene matches. Germline V gene data show CDR1 as SGDLS and CDR2 as YYNGEE. There are 14 residues in the CDR3. The CDR3 DNA follows: TGTGCCAGCAGCGGACTAGCGGGTGCCGAGGAGCAGTACTTC. Residues: CASSGLAGAEEQYF.

This clonotype was recorded only once. This chain connects TRBV5-4 to TRBJ1-1; D remains ambiguous. Germline CDR1 reads SGHNT; CDR2 reads YYREEE (reference sequence). This CDR3 is 10 amino acids long. Trimming took off 8 bases at V and 1 base at J, with 3 bases between the two ends. The DNA for the CDR3 is TGTGCCAGGCAGAACACTGAAGCTTTCTTT. Its translation: CARQNTEAFF.

The chain is built from TRBV9 and TRBJ2-3, with 8 bases aligning to TRBD2. V was clipped by 0 bases and J by 2 bases; unmatched bases: 8. Germline-derived CDR1 and CDR2 are SGDLS and YYNGEE. This CDR3 region has 17 residues. CDR3 loop: CASSVEPSGGLTDTQYF. The CDR3 nucleotides read TGTGCCAGCAGCGTAGAACCCAGCGGGGGCCTCACAGATACGCAGTATTTT.

This clonotype came up a few times. The chain's CDR3 is CASSLGGARDLHF. For the CDR3, the DNA is TGTGCCAGCAGTTTAGGAGGGGCCAGGGACCTCCACTTT. The chain combines TRBV14 with TRBJ1-6; TRBD1 is a possible D gene (5 bases). This CDR3 spans 13 amino acids. Looked up from germline, CDR1 is SGHDN and CDR2 is FVKESK. Trimming took off 6 bases at V and 15 bases at J, with 18 bases between the two ends. The full variable domain, rest sourced from reference TRBV14 and TRBJ1-6, is EAGVTQFPSHSVIEKGQTVTLRCDPISGHDNLYWYRRVMGKEIKFLLHFVKESKQDESGMPNNRFLAERTGGTYSTLKVQPAELEDSGVYFCASSLGGARDLHFGNGTRLTVT.

This clonotype was seen a few times. V usage is TRBV9 and J usage is TRBJ2-7, with a possible D match to TRBD1 (6 bases). Germline values: CDR1 SGDLS, CDR2 YYNGEE. V lost 4 bases and J lost 4, with 18 bases in between. The length of the CDR3 is 15 residues. CDR3 coding DNA: TGTGCCAGCAGCCCAACTCTGGGGGCTGGATACGAGCAGTACTTC. It specifies CASSPTLGAGYEQYF.

The rearrangement joins TRBV6-1 to TRBJ2-7; D remains unclear. The germline CDR1 and CDR2 sequences are MNHNS and SASEGT. This CDR3 has 14 amino acids. Trimming removed 3 bases from V and 3 bases from J, with 12 bases in between. The CDR3 nucleotides read TGTGCCAGCAGTGATCGATACCGGTTCTACGAGCAGTACTTC. Its protein product is CASSDRYRFYEQYF.

A few counts support this clonotype. The V gene is TRBV27, the J gene TRBJ2-5; TRBD1 matches 7 bases. Trimming at V came to 6 bases and at J to 4 bases, leaving 11 bases not matched to a gene. Germline V lookup: CDR1 MNHEY, CDR2 SMNVEV (reference sequence). CDR3 size: 15 residues. In DNA form, the CDR3 reads TGTGCCAGCAGGCCACCGGGACAGTATCCAGAGACCCAGTACTTC. Amino acid sequence: CASRPPGQYPETQYF.

This clonotype was observed at least ten times. The chain couples TRBV3-1 to TRBJ2-1; 8 bases agree with TRBD2. The ends lost 5 bases at V and 7 bases at J; junction bases unmatched: 7. CDR1 is LGHDT and CDR2 is YNNKEL in the germline V gene (reference sequence). There are 14 residues in the CDR3. The CDR3 DNA is TGTGCCAGCAGCTCGGGACTAGTTTTGAATGAGCAGTTCTTC. It translates to CASSSGLVLNEQFF.

The rearrangement joins TRBV20-1 to TRBJ2-7; TRBD1 matches 11 bases. CDR1 is DFQATT, CDR2 SNEGSKA, per germline (reference sequence). There are 15 residues in the CDR3. Unmatched junction bases numbered 8, after V lost 3 bases and J lost 4 bases. CDR3 in DNA: TGCAGTGCTAGTAGGCCGGGACAGGGGGAGTACGAGCAGTACTTC. It is translated as CSASRPGQGEYEQYF.

J is TRBJ2-3 and V is TRBV12-3 or TRBV12-4, with 11 bases aligning to TRBD2. V shed 8 bases and J 3 bases; nucleotides not matched to a gene: 22. This CDR3 is 20 amino acids long. CDR3: CASGRYTLAGGPGGTDTQYF. Written as DNA, the CDR3 is TGTGCCAGCGGTCGCTATACTCTAGCGGGGGGCCCCGGCGGGACAGATACGCAGTATTTT.

This clonotype appeared a single time. This chain links TRBV30 with TRBJ2-3, with 12 bases lining up with TRBD2. The CDR3 extends over 13 amino acids. Trimming at V came to 2 bases and at J to 10 bases, leaving 4 bases not matched to a gene. Germline CDR1 GTSNPN, CDR2 SVGIG (reference sequence). The CDR3 reads CAWSRLAGDAQYF. The CDR3 bases are TGTGCCTGGAGTCGACTAGCGGGGGATGCGCAGTATTTT.

This clonotype was detected ten times or more. The chain is built from TRBV12-3 or TRBV12-4 and TRBJ2-7; D gene ambiguous. This CDR3 is 13 amino acids long. The V gene lost 3 bases and the J gene lost 0 bases, with 6 bases spanning the gap. The CDR3: CASSFRTSYEQYF. The CDR3 bases are TGTGCCAGCAGTTTTCGGACCTCCTACGAGCAGTACTTC.

Only a few counts were recorded for this clonotype. The DNA of the CDR3 is TGCGCCAGCACCCTCGCCCGGACAGGGGGGACCGGGGAGCTGTTTTTT. Its translation: CASTLARTGGTGELFF. The J gene is TRBJ2-2, the V gene TRBV5-1; 10 nucleotides line up with TRBD1. Germline CDR1 reads SGHRS; CDR2 reads YFSETQ. The CDR3 spans 16 residues. With 6 bases clipped from V and 5 bases from J, the junction kept 10 bases outside the gene matches.

With regard to this clonotype: This sequence may be a read error, since a much larger clone differs from it by one base. The chain employs TRBV7-3 and TRBJ2-1, with a possible D match to TRBD2 (6 bases). Germline-derived CDR1 and CDR2 are SGHTA and FQGTGA. The CDR3 sequence is 16 residues long. The DNA of the CDR3 is TGTGCCAGCAGCCTCGTCGTGGGGGGTCCCTTCTATGAGCGGTTCTTC. Translation: CASSLVVGGPFYERFF.

This clonotype was counted between two and nine times. The V call is TRBV7-9, the J call TRBJ1-1; the D gene is possibly TRBD1 (5 bases). V was clipped by 6 bases and J by 5 bases, with 22 bases between them. Germline V CDR1 and CDR2: SEHNR, FQNEAQ (reference sequence). The CDR3 runs to 16 residues. CDR3 in DNA: TGTGCCAGCAGTCCCACCCGAGGGCAGGGTCAGACTGAAGCTTTCTTT. Protein sequence: CASSPTRGQGQTEAFF.

This chain links TRBV18 with TRBJ2-3; D is undetermined. CDR3 length: 13 amino acids. Germline V gene sequence: CDR1 KGHSH, CDR2 LQKENI. Trimming shortened V by 0 bases and J by 3 bases, and 4 bases separated the two germline ends. For the CDR3, the DNA is TGTGCCAGCTCACCACCGGAAACAGATACGCAGTATTTT. This translates into CASSPPETDTQYF.

This rearrangement joins TRBV6-1 to TRBJ1-1; 8 bases map to TRBD1. V dropped 5 bases and J dropped 6; count of bases not matched to a gene: 11. Germline lookup yields CDR1 MNHNS and CDR2 SASEGT. CDR3 length: 15 amino acids. In nucleotides, the CDR3 is TGTGCCAGCAGTATCACAGGGGGGGGGCGGGCTGAAGCTTTCTTT. It yields the protein CASSITGGGRAEAFF.

The V call is TRBV5-4, the J call TRBJ1-3, with D uncertain. This CDR3 is 14 amino acids long. Trimming removed 0 bases at V and 5 bases at J, with 9 bases between. The germline gives CDR1 SGHNT, CDR2 YYREEE (reference sequence). In nucleotides, the CDR3 is TGTGCCAGCAGCTTGGGAAACGTACGAAACACCATATATTTT. Protein product: CASSLGNVRNTIYF.

The chain couples TRBV13 to TRBJ2-2; D unresolved. V lost 3 bases and J lost 0, with 5 bases in between. The CDR3 loop spans 14 amino acids. Germline values: CDR1 PRHDT, CDR2 FYEKMQ (reference sequence). CDR3 nucleotide sequence: TGTGCCAGCAGCTTTGACACGAACACCGGGGAGCTGTTTTTT. Protein sequence: CASSFDTNTGELFF.

V gene TRBV18 combines with J gene TRBJ2-5, with 7 bases lining up with TRBD1. Germline assignment: CDR1 KGHSH and CDR2 LQKENI. There are 13 residues in the CDR3. The V and J ends lost 8 bases and 2 bases, in that order; junction bases with no gene match: 5. The CDR3 spells CASHRGWQETQYF. DNA of the CDR3: TGTGCCAGCCACAGGGGATGGCAAGAGACCCAGTACTTC.

The chain employs TRBV5-1 and TRBJ1-2; no firm D call. The V end lost 6 bases, the J end lost 5 bases, and 11 bases lay between the germline ends. Germline CDR1 is SGHRS and CDR2 is YFSETQ. The CDR3 has 12 residues. CDR3 sequence reads: CASTNGLYGYTF. The CDR3 DNA follows: TGCGCCAGCACCAACGGTCTTTATGGCTACACCTTC.

This clonotype was counted at least ten times. CDR3 DNA: TGTGCCAGCAGCTCCGACCTGGGACTCTACACCGGGGAGCTGTTTTTT. Translated, it gives CASSSDLGLYTGELFF. V and J are TRBV11-2 and TRBJ2-2, with a tentative D call TRBD2 (6 bases). The CDR3 covers 16 residues. Germline V gene lookup returns CDR1 SGHAT and CDR2 FQNNGV. The V gene lost 4 bases and the J gene lost 3 bases, with 15 bases spanning the gap.

The chain employs TRBV12-5 and TRBJ2-7; 11 bases map to TRBD2. Germline trimming cut 5 bases from V and 1 base from J; bases unmatched to any gene: 7. This CDR3 is built from 16 residues. Germline V gives CDR1 LGHNT, CDR2 FRNRAP. The CDR3 DNA reads TGTGCTAGTGGTCTCCCTAGCGGGGGGCCATCCTACGAGCAGTACTTC. This encodes CASGLPSGGPSYEQYF.

The sample holds a few counts of this clonotype. The genes are TRBV19 and TRBJ1-1, with D possibly being TRBD1 (6 bases). Germline V CDR1 and CDR2: LNHDA, SQIVND (reference sequence). This CDR3 region has 13 residues. The germline V and J ends were trimmed by 9 bases and 2 bases, with 13 bases remaining between them. CDR3 residues: CASVRGSNTEAFF. The CDR3, as DNA: TGTGCCAGCGTCAGGGGATCCAACACTGAAGCTTTCTTT.

The chain carries TRBV9 and TRBJ2-3; TRBD2 matches 12 bases. The CDR3 runs 17 residues. V trimming: 4 bases; J trimming: 3 bases; junction bases outside the gene matches: 9. CDR1 and CDR2 from the germline V gene are SGDLS and YYNGEE. The CDR3 nucleotides are TGTGCCAGCAGCACAAGGCGGACTAGCGGGAAAACAGATACGCAGTATTTT. Protein product: CASSTRRTSGKTDTQYF.

This clonotype was observed once. The rearrangement joins TRBV18 to TRBJ1-6; D gene unclear. The V end was cut by 1 base, the J end by 8 bases, with 6 bases between. The CDR3 loop spans 13 amino acids. Germline loops: CDR1 KGHSH, CDR2 LQKENI. CDR3 in DNA: TGTGCCAGCTCACCACTCGTGGATTCACCCCTCCACTTT. It translates to CASSPLVDSPLHF.

This clonotype was recorded many times. J is TRBJ2-7 and V is TRBV6-1; 8 bases align to TRBD2. Germline V lookup: CDR1 MNHNS, CDR2 SASEGT. J gave up 0 bases and V 5 bases, and 6 bases lay outside the gene matches. The CDR3 loop spans 15 amino acids. The CDR3 region has the DNA TGTGCCAGCAGTTCCCCGGGACTAGTCTCCTACGAGCAGTACTTC. Translation gives CASSSPGLVSYEQYF.